Listed below are T cell receptor beta chains from one sample, sequenced in a study of cytomegalovirus exposure and HLA in healthy donors. Clones were sequenced by immunoSEQ multiplex PCR, and TCRdb holds only the in-frame ones, with some missing. Its clone listing holds under 40,000 clones. Sequencing was carried out using PBMCs. These receptors were taken from a woman between 40 and 50 years old in good health and CMV-seropositive. Each CDR3 is given with its conserved first and last residue. The D gene is left open where the match is weak.

J gene | V gene | D gene | CDR3 protein | CDR3 DNA
TRBJ2-5 | TRBV6-5 | . | CASSYPGSTGETQYF | TGTGCCAGCAGTTACCCAGGTTCAACGGGGGAGACCCAGTACTTC
TRBJ2-7 | TRBV14 | TRBD1 | CASSQGQGDYEQYF | TGTGCCAGCAGCCAAGGACAGGGTGACTACGAGCAGTACTTC
TRBJ2-1 | TRBV15 | . | CATSRDRARNEQFF | TGTGCCACCAGCAGAGACAGGGCCCGCAATGAGCAGTTCTTC
TRBJ1-5 | TRBV4-2 | . | CASSQDSGSNQPQHF | TGTGCCAGCAGCCAAGATTCAGGGAGCAATCAGCCCCAGCATTTT
TRBJ2-7 | TRBV9 | TRBD2 | CASSSGLAGEQYF | TGTGCCAGCAGCTCCGGACTAGCCGGCGAGCAGTACTTC
TRBJ2-2 | TRBV6-1 | . | CASSDGGQAGVTGELFF | TGTGCCAGCAGTGACGGAGGCCAAGCGGGCGTCACCGGGGAGCTGTTTTTT
TRBJ1-2 | TRBV11-1 | . | CASSSPHGTEINYGYTF | TGTGCCAGCAGTTCGCCCCATGGGACTGAGATTAACTATGGCTACACCTTC
TRBJ1-2 | TRBV5-6 | TRBD1 | CASSSDRDYGYTF | TGTGCCAGCAGCTCGGACAGGGACTATGGCTACACCTTC
TRBJ2-7 | TRBV30 | . | CAWSPGRVGEQYF | TGTGCCTGGAGTCCCGGCAGGGTGGGCGAGCAGTACTTC
TRBJ2-2 | TRBV4-2 | TRBD2 | CASSQEASGPGELFF | TGTGCCAGCAGCCAAGAGGCTAGCGGGCCCGGGGAGCTGTTTTTT
TRBJ2-7 | TRBV5-1 | TRBD2 | CASSPGTSAYREYF | TGCGCCAGCAGCCCAGGGACTAGCGCCTATAGAGAGTACTTC
TRBJ2-1 | TRBV30 | TRBD2 | CAWSELAVYNEQFF | TGTGCCTGGAGTGAACTAGCGGTTTACAATGAGCAGTTCTTC
TRBJ2-7 | TRBV5-6 | . | CASSTTGTYEQYF | TGTGCCAGCAGTACAACAGGAACCTACGAGCAGTACTTC
TRBJ2-3 | TRBV5-4 | . | CASSVVAHARGDTQYF | TGTGCCAGCAGCGTAGTAGCCCACGCTAGAGGAGATACGCAGTATTTT
TRBJ1-1 | TRBV13 | . | CASSLGQGYTEAFF | TGTGCCAGCAGCTTAGGGCAGGGTTACACTGAAGCTTTCTTT
TRBJ1-1 | TRBV2 | TRBD1 | CASTQQGALTEAFF | TGTGCCAGCACACAGCAGGGGGCGCTTACTGAAGCTTTCTTT
TRBJ2-4 | TRBV19 | . | CASSWRDGRTNIQYF | TGTGCCAGTAGTTGGAGGGACGGAAGAACAAACATTCAGTACTTC
TRBJ2-1 | TRBV7-2 | . | CASSLGFGLMRNEQFF | TGTGCCAGCAGCTTAGGGTTTGGACTCATGCGCAATGAGCAGTTCTTC
TRBJ2-7 | TRBV6-6 | TRBD2 | CASGSGKLYEQYF | TGTGCCAGCGGTAGCGGGAAGCTATACGAGCAGTACTTC
TRBJ1-1 | TRBV4-3 | TRBD1 | CASSLTRGTEAFF | TGCGCCAGCAGCCTTACCAGGGGGACTGAAGCTTTCTTT
TRBJ1-2 | TRBV28 | . | CASSLWGLPANYGYTF | TGTGCCAGCAGTTTATGGGGACTGCCGGCTAACTATGGCTACACCTTC
TRBJ2-7 | TRBV19 | . | CASSPNPGYEQYF | TGTGCCAGTAGTCCAAACCCCGGTTACGAGCAGTACTTC